This TCR beta chain was retrieved from a study of breast tumors, draining lymph nodes, adjacent tissues (dated by TCRdb to about 2016). Looking at the study overall: The study compared TCR beta repertoires across tumor, adjacent nontumor tissue and axillary lymph nodes from breast cancer patients. In human breast cancer, the study set out to evaluate how tumor, surrounding tissue and draining lymph node repertoires relate to one another and whether T cells may move between these sites. What the work shows at the level of the full study, not this receptor alone: Rather than being directly demonstrated, the conclusion that tumor T cells originate in lymph nodes was presented as consistent with a hypothesis. A scenario in which most tumor T cells derive from the lymph node and then expand within tumor tissue was judged to be consistent with the data. Tumors showed preferential V and J gene usage, and their T-cell repertoire diversity fell below that of lymph nodes yet above that of nontumor tissue. In luminal-like breast cancer, tumor and nontumor tissue repertoires resembled each other significantly more than in basal-like breast cancer.

V is cut by 4 bases and J by 0 bases, and the space between the germline ends is 9 bases. The CDR3 measures 14 amino acids from cysteine to phenylalanine. Of all the DNA, just the CDR3 is kept, 42 bases in frame from base 1. As encoded in the germline V gene, CDR1 is SGHRS while CDR2 is YFSETQ. The instrument given in TCRdb is Illumina HiSeq 2000. Multiplex PCR amplification was used to generate the TCR beta chain libraries. High-throughput sequencing was used to analyze the amplified TCR beta chain products. TCRdb trimmed public reads at Q25 via fastp, called clones via MiXCR and kept in-frame beta chains. Duplicate CDR3 protein sequences are folded into a single record with the most common DNA and genes. The sample table holds 200,000 to 250,000 distinct CDR3 sequences, of which 30% to 35% were seen once. The top ten clonotypes cover under 4.5% of the sample. In its sample, this clonotype was seen many times. Its antigen is unknown. Base qualities were left out, and no much larger clone turns up one base away.

Lymph node samples were obtained from the axillary draining lymph nodes of breast cancer patients. The sequencing input was axillary lymph node tissue. The source is a female donor with breast cancer. Some clones in this sample may be carry-over from other donors' samples. The rearrangement combines TRBV5-1 with TRBJ2-3; a weak D assignment points to TRBD1 (6 bases agree). The sequenced DNA: TGCGCCAGCAGCACTGACAGGAGCACAGATACGCAGTATTTT. The resulting protein is CASSTDRSTDTQYF.